The 29 T cell receptor beta chains presented below share a single source sample, sequenced in a study of OX40 agonist ivuxolimab in advanced cancers. Sequencing used immunoSEQ multiplex PCR; TCRdb keeps in-frame clones, though not all of them. The sample carries fewer than 70,000 clones, about 85% recorded once. Here the sequenced sample was CD4+ or CD8+ T cells sorted from blood, taken in a trial of the OX40 agonist ivuxolimab. Source of these receptors: an adult with an advanced solid tumor such as melanoma, head and neck, liver or kidney cancer.

J is TRBJ2-7 and V is TRBV30; 8 nucleotides agree with TRBD1. Trimming cost V 2 bases and J 2 bases; bases outside gene matches: 8. From germline, CDR1 is GTSNPN and CDR2 SVGIG (reference sequence). This CDR3 region has 15 residues. In DNA form, the CDR3 reads TGTGCCTGGAGTCGCCCGACAGGGGCCACCTACGAGCAGTACTTC. Its protein is CAWSRPTGATYEQYF.

The chain combines TRBV9 with TRBJ2-1; 9 bases fit TRBD1. CDR3 length equals 15 residues. Germline lookup yields CDR1 SGDLS and CDR2 YYNGEE. The ends lost 3 bases at V and 9 bases at J; junction bases unmatched: 10. In DNA form, the CDR3 reads TGTGCCAGCAGCGCAATCCGGGGACAGGGAAGTGAGCAGTTCTTC. Residues: CASSAIRGQGSEQFF.

This chain uses TRBV5-4 with TRBJ1-1, with D possibly matching TRBD1 (5 bases). CDR3 length: 13 amino acids. In germline, CDR1 is SGHNT, CDR2 YYREEE (reference sequence). Trimming stripped 4 bases from V and 9 bases from J, with 16 bases between. The CDR3 nucleotides read TGTGCCAGCAGCCATGGACAAAACACCAAAGCTTTCTTT. Its translation is CASSHGQNTKAFF.

This chain uses TRBV9 with TRBJ2-3; weak D call: TRBD1 (6 bases). The CDR3 is 15 amino acids. Germline loops: CDR1 SGDLS, CDR2 YYNGEE. Between the trimmed V and J ends, which lost 1 base and 1 base, there was a span of 10 bases. The CDR3 sequence: CASSVWDTGTDTQYF. CDR3 nucleotide sequence: TGTGCCAGCAGCGTATGGGACACGGGCACAGATACGCAGTATTTT.

This rearrangement joins TRBV2 to TRBJ2-7, with D hard to call. Germline values: CDR1 SNHLY, CDR2 FYNNEI. V shed 2 bases and J shed 0 bases, with 11 bases lying between them. This CDR3 region has 15 residues. CDR3: CASSEWAASSYEQYF. The CDR3 DNA reads TGTGCCAGCAGTGAATGGGCAGCAAGCTCCTACGAGCAGTACTTC. The full variable domain, rest sourced from reference TRBV2 and TRBJ2-7, is EPEVTQTPSHQVTQMGQEVILRCVPISNHLYFYWYRQILGQKVEFLVSFYNNEISEKSEIFDDQFSVERPDGSNFTLKIRSTKLEDSAMYFCASSEWAASSYEQYFGPGTRLTVT.

The rearrangement links TRBV5-4 to TRBJ1-2; the D gene is possibly TRBD1 (5 bases). This CDR3 is 15 amino acids long. Germline CDR1 reads SGHNT; CDR2 reads YYREEE (reference sequence). The V end was cut by 2 bases, the J end by 7 bases, with 18 bases between. The CDR3 DNA reads as TGTGCCAGCAGCTTACCCCGGGACCCGGGGGGTGGCTACACCTTC. It specifies CASSLPRDPGGGYTF.

The CDR3 region is CASSLGGLGHIYEQYF. CDR3 nucleotide sequence: TGTGCCAGCAGCTTGGGGGGACTAGGCCATATCTACGAGCAGTACTTC. The rearrangement links TRBV5-4 to TRBJ2-5; 8 bases agree with TRBD2. The J call may be incorrect, as the DNA end agrees better with TRBJ2-7. This CDR3 has 16 residues. Looked up from germline, CDR1 is SGHNT and CDR2 is YYREEE (reference sequence).

The chain has TRBV6-4 and TRBJ2-7; D unclear. Germline V gene lookup returns CDR1 MRHNA and CDR2 SNTAGT. The length of the CDR3 is 19 residues. The ends were cut back, 2 bases at V and 1 base at J, with 24 bases in the middle. The CDR3 spells CASSDLGWQRQPFSYEQYF. The DNA for the CDR3 is TGTGCCAGCAGTGACCTCGGGTGGCAGCGTCAGCCTTTTTCCTACGAGCAGTACTTC.

This chain uses TRBV19 with TRBJ1-5; D might be TRBD1 (5 bases). V lost 3 bases, J lost 5 bases, and 8 bases lay in between. Germline CDR1 reads LNHDA; CDR2 reads SQIVND (reference sequence). The CDR3 has 13 residues. The CDR3 bases are TGTGCCAGTAGTATTGACAGTTATCAGCCCCAGCATTTT. It translates to CASSIDSYQPQHF.

The sample holds one count of this clone. The chain has TRBV11-2 and TRBJ2-1; possibly TRBD2 for D (5 bases). V shed 1 base and J shed 2 bases, with 15 bases lying between them. Germline V CDR1 and CDR2: SGHAT, FQNNGV. The CDR3 has 17 residues. As DNA, the CDR3 is TGTGCCAGCAGCTTAGGCACCTGGGAGCGCACCTACAATGAGCAGTTCTTC. It codes for CASSLGTWERTYNEQFF. The full variable domain, its missing parts supplied by reference TRBV11-2 and TRBJ2-1, is EAGVAQSPRYKIIEKRQSVAFWCNPISGHATLYWYQQILGQGPKLLIQFQNNGVVDDSQLPKDRFSAERLKGVDSTLKIQPAKLEDSAVYLCASSLGTWERTYNEQFFGPGTRLTVL.

The chain uses TRBV11-2 and TRBJ2-5, with D hard to call. V lost 3 bases and J 5 bases, leaving 22 bases between the germline ends. From germline, CDR1 is SGHAT and CDR2 FQNNGV. The CDR3 has 17 amino acids. The DNA of the CDR3 is TGTGCCAGCAGCTTTGTCCCAGCAAAAGGAGCCACTGAGACCCAGTACTTC. Its translation: CASSFVPAKGATETQYF.

The table lists this clone with a few counts. CDR3 sequence: CASSPPGPGALHF. The CDR3 DNA reads TGTGCCAGCAGTCCTCCCGGCCCAGGAGCCCTCCACTTT. V gene TRBV28 combines with J gene TRBJ1-6; the D is unclear. Per the germline V gene, CDR1 is MDHEN and CDR2 is SYDVKM. Trimming removed 5 bases at V and 14 bases at J, with 16 bases between. The CDR3 sequence is 13 residues long.

The genes are TRBV6-1 and TRBJ2-7; D call uncertain. CDR1 is MNHNS, CDR2 SASEGT, per germline. V was clipped by 1 base and J by 0 bases, with 7 bases between them. The CDR3 runs 14 residues. In nucleotides, the CDR3 is TGTGCCAGCAGTGAAGTTCGGGTCTCCTACGAGCAGTACTTC. Its translation: CASSEVRVSYEQYF.

The chain uses TRBV5-5 and TRBJ1-3, with D tentatively TRBD1 (5 bases). Germline V gene sequence: CDR1 SGHKS, CDR2 YYEKEE (reference sequence). This CDR3 is built from 15 residues. The V end was cut by 0 bases, the J end by 3 bases, with 10 bases between. CDR3 nucleotide sequence: TGTGCCAGCAGCTTGGGGGGGAAGAGTGGAAACACCATATATTTT. This codes for CASSLGGKSGNTIYF.

J is TRBJ1-6 and V is TRBV19; 9 bases align to TRBD1. The junction had 8 bases not matched to a gene; V was cut back by 6 bases and J by 8 bases. The CDR3 sequence is 15 residues long. CDR1 is LNHDA and CDR2 is SQIVND in the germline V gene (reference sequence). DNA of the CDR3: TGTGCCAGTAGGGCCCAACAGGGGGCCGATTCACCCCTCCACTTT. It yields the protein CASRAQQGADSPLHF. The full variable domain, its missing parts supplied by reference TRBV19 and TRBJ1-6, is DGGITQSPKYLFRKEGQNVTLSCEQNLNHDAMYWYRQDPGQGLRLIYYSQIVNDFQKGDIAEGYSVSREKKESFPLTVTSAQKNPTAFYLCASRAQQGADSPLHFGNGTRLTVT.

In its sample, this clone was seen a few times. This chain uses TRBV4-2 with TRBJ1-2, with D hard to call. The CDR3 extends over 14 amino acids. Trimming cost V 0 bases and J 0 bases, with 5 bases left between them. CDR1 is LGHNA, CDR2 YNFKEQ, per germline. CDR3 in amino acids: CASSQEEPNYGYTF. CDR3 nucleotide sequence: TGTGCCAGCAGCCAAGAAGAGCCTAACTATGGCTACACCTTC.

V is TRBV19 and J is TRBJ2-1; 13 nucleotides agree with TRBD2. V lost 4 bases, J lost 6 bases, and 6 bases stayed unmatched. The CDR3 covers 16 residues. From germline, CDR1 is LNHDA and CDR2 SQIVND (reference sequence). Here the CDR3 DNA reads TGTGCCAGTAGTACCCTACTAGCGGGGGGGTCCAATGAGCAGTTCTTC. Residues: CASSTLLAGGSNEQFF.

The chain couples TRBV7-3 to TRBJ2-1; TRBD2 matches at 8 bases. The CDR3 runs to 15 residues. V gave up 3 bases and J gave up 4 bases; unmatched junction bases: 5. Germline CDR1 SGHTA, CDR2 FQGTGA. The DNA of the CDR3 is TGTGCCAGCAGCTTCCTAGCGGGTCCATACAATGAGCAGTTCTTC. This gives the protein CASSFLAGPYNEQFF.

The chain is built from TRBV28 and TRBJ1-5, with a weak D call TRBD1 (5 bases). Trimming stripped 3 bases from V and 6 bases from J, with 12 bases between. Germline CDR1 reads MDHEN; CDR2 reads SYDVKM. The CDR3 is made up of 14 amino acids. The CDR3 sequence is CASSFSRGGQPQHF. The DNA for the CDR3 is TGTGCCAGCAGTTTTTCAAGGGGCGGTCAGCCCCAGCATTTT. Using reference TRBV28 and TRBJ1-5 for the parts outside the CDR3, the full variable domain is DVKVTQSSRYLVKRTGEKVFLECVQDMDHENMFWYRQDPGLGLRLIYFSYDVKMKEKGDIPEGYSVSREKKERFSLILESASTNQTSMYLCASSFSRGGQPQHFGDGTRLSIL.

The chain couples TRBV4-1 to TRBJ2-6, with D possibly being TRBD2 (5 bases). Trimming pared 0 bases from V and 0 bases from J, leaving 9 bases between. CDR1 is MGHRA, CDR2 YSYEKL, per germline. CDR3 length: 17 residues. CDR3 nucleotides: TGCGCCAGCAGCCAAGATAGCGCAAGCTCTGGGGCCAACGTCCTGACTTTC. It yields the protein CASSQDSASSGANVLTF.

The chain links TRBV28 to TRBJ2-7, with D possibly TRBD2 on 7 matching bases. The CDR3 runs 16 residues. Germline V lookup: CDR1 MDHEN, CDR2 SYDVKM. V lost 8 bases, J lost 3 bases, and 23 bases lay in between. The CDR3 region is CASYSKGGQTGYEQYF. DNA of the CDR3: TGTGCCAGCTACTCAAAGGGGGGGCAGACCGGCTACGAGCAGTACTTC.

V is TRBV10-1 and J is TRBJ2-3; 7 positions agree with TRBD2. The CDR3 is 15 amino acids. With 3 bases clipped from V and 6 bases from J, the junction kept 9 bases outside the gene matches. The V gene's germline CDR1 is WNHNN and CDR2 SYGVQD (reference sequence). The CDR3 DNA follows: TGCGCCAGCAGTGATATTGGCGGGAGCATCGATACGCAGTATTTT. As protein: CASSDIGGSIDTQYF.

This clone was recorded a few times. V is TRBV9 and J is TRBJ2-3, with 12 bases fitting TRBD2. Trimming at V came to 0 bases and at J to 6 bases, leaving 8 bases not matched to a gene. The CDR3 sequence is 17 residues long. Germline lookup yields CDR1 SGDLS and CDR2 YYNGEE. In nucleotides, the CDR3 is TGTGCCAGCAGCGTAGGGGCTAGCGGGAGGGCCGGGGATACGCAGTATTTT. Its protein is CASSVGASGRAGDTQYF.

This sequence joins TRBV4-2 and TRBJ1-1; the D gene is possibly TRBD1 (6 bases). The germline CDR1 and CDR2 sequences are LGHNA and YNFKEQ. The CDR3 loop spans 15 amino acids. V shed 1 base and J shed 1 base, with 10 bases lying between them. In DNA form, the CDR3 reads TGTGCCAGCAGCCAAGGGGGACATTCGAACACTGAAGCTTTCTTT. It encodes CASSQGGHSNTEAFF.

This clone came up once. This sequence joins TRBV7-9 and TRBJ2-1; D is perhaps TRBD2 (5 bases). From germline, CDR1 is SEHNR and CDR2 FQNEAQ (reference sequence). The CDR3 length is 12 residues. The V end lost 3 bases, the J end lost 7 bases, and 7 bases lay between the germline ends. The CDR3 DNA follows: TGTGCCAGCAGCTTTAGCGCTAATGAGCAGTTCTTC. This codes for CASSFSANEQFF.

The J gene is TRBJ1-6, the V gene TRBV5-1, with 8 bases fitting TRBD1. This CDR3 has 14 amino acids. Germline trimming cut 4 bases from V and 5 bases from J; bases unmatched to any gene: 2. Germline values: CDR1 SGHRS, CDR2 YFSETQ. CDR3 protein: CASSGQGDNSPLHF. The CDR3 DNA reads TGCGCCAGCAGCGGACAGGGCGATAATTCACCCCTCCACTTT.

This chain uses TRBV5-6 with TRBJ1-3; D is unresolved. The V end lost 2 bases, the J end lost 4 bases, and 10 bases lay between the germline ends. CDR1 is SGHDT and CDR2 is YYEEEE in the germline V gene. The CDR3 runs to 14 residues. Written as DNA, the CDR3 is TGTGCCAGCAGCTTACGCGGGAGCGGAAACACCATATATTTT. Protein sequence: CASSLRGSGNTIYF. Full variable domain (rest looked up from reference TRBV5-6 and TRBJ1-3): DAGVTQSPTHLIKTRGQQVTLRCSPKSGHDTVSWYQQALGQGPQFIFQYYEEEERQRGNFPDRFSGHQFPNYSSELNVNALLLGDSALYLCASSLRGSGNTIYFGEGSWLTVV.

The chain has TRBV7-3 and TRBJ2-1; possibly TRBD1 or TRBD2 for D (6 bases each). Looked up from germline, CDR1 is SGHTA and CDR2 is FQGTGA. The CDR3 has 15 amino acids. V lost 5 bases to trimming and J lost 2 bases, with 13 bases between them. DNA of the CDR3: TGTGCCAGCAGCCAGATGGGGGGCGCCTACAATGAGCAGTTCTTC. Protein: CASSQMGGAYNEQFF.

Worth noting for this clone: Germline and junction disagree at one end, which may indicate a read error. The V gene is TRBV28, the J gene TRBJ1-1, with D unclear. The CDR3 has 11 residues. In germline, CDR1 is MDHEN, CDR2 SYDVKM. CDR3 sequence: CASSTNAEAFF. For the CDR3, the DNA is TGTGCCAGCAGTACGAACGCTGAAGCTTTCTTT.